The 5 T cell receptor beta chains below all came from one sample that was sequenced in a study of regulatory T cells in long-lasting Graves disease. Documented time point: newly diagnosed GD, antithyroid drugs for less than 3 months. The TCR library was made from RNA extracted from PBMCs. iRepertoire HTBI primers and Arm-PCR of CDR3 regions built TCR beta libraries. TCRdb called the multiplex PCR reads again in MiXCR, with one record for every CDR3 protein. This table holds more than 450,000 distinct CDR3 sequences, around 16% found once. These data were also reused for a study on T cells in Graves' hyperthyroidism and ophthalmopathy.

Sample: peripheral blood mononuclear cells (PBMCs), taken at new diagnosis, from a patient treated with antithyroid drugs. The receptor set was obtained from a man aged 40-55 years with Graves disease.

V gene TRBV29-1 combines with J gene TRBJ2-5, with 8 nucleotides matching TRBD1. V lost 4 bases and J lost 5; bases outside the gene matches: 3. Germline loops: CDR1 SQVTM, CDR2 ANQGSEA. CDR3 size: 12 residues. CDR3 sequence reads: CSVAGGTETQYF. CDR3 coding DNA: TGCAGCGTTGCAGGGGGCACCGAGACCCAGTACTTC.

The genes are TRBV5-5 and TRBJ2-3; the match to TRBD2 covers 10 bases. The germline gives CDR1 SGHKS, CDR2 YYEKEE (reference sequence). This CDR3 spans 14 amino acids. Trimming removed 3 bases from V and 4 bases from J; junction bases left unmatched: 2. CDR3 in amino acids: CASSWTSGSDTQYF. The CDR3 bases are TGTGCCAGCAGCTGGACTAGCGGCTCAGATACGCAGTATTTT.

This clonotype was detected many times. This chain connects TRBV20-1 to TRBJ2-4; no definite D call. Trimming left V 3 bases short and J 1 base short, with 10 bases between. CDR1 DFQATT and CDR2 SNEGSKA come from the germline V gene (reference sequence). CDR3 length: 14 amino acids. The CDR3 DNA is TGCAGTGCTAGGGTCCGGTCGGCCAAAAACATTCAGTACTTC. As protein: CSARVRSAKNIQYF.

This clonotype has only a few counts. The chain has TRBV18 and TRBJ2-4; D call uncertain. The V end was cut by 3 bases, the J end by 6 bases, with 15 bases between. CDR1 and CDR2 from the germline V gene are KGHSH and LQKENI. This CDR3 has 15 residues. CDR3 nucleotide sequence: TGTGCCAGCTCACCTTCCGTATCGGACGGAAACATTCAGTACTTC. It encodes CASSPSVSDGNIQYF.

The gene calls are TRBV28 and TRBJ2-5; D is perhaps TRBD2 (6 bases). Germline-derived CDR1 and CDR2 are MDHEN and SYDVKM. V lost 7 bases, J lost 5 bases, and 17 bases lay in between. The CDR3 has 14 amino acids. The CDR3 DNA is TGTGCCAGCAACGTGGGAGGCCCCCGGGAGACCCAGTACTTC. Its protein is CASNVGGPRETQYF.